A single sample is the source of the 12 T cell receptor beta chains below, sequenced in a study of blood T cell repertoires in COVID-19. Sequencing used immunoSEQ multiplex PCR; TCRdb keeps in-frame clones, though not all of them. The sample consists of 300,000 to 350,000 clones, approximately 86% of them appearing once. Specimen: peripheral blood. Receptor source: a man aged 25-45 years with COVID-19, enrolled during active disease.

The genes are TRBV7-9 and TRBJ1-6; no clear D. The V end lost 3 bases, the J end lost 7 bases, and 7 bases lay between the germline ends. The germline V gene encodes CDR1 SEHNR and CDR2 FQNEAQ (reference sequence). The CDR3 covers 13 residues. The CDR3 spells CASSLEGNSPLHF. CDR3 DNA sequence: TGTGCCAGCAGCTTGGAGGGAAATTCACCCCTCCACTTT.

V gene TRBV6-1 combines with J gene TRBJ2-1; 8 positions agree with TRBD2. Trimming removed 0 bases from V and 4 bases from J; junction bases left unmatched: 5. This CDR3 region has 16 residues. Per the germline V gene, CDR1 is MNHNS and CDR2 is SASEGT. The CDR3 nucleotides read TGTGCCAGCAGTGAAGCGGGCGTAGCGGGATACAATGAGCAGTTCTTC. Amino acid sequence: CASSEAGVAGYNEQFF.

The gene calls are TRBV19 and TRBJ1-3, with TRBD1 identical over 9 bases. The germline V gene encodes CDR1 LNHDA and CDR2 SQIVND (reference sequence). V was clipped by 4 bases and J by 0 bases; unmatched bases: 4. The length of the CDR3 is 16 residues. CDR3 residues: CASSSGTGRSGNTIYF. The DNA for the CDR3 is TGTGCCAGTAGTAGCGGGACAGGGCGCTCTGGAAACACCATATATTTT. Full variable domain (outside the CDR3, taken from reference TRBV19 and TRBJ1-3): DGGITQSPKYLFRKEGQNVTLSCEQNLNHDAMYWYRQDPGQGLRLIYYSQIVNDFQKGDIAEGYSVSREKKESFPLTVTSAQKNPTAFYLCASSSGTGRSGNTIYFGEGSWLTVV.

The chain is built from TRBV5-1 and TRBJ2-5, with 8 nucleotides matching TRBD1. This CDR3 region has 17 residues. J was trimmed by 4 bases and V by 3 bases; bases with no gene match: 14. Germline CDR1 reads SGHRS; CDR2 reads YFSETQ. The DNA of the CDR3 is TGCGCCAGCAGCTCCAGACAGGGGAGTTTGAGGGGAGAGACCCAGTACTTC. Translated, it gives CASSSRQGSLRGETQYF.

This chain's CDR3 is CASSRDILEKLFF. DNA for the CDR3: TGTGCCAGTAGTAGGGACATACTGGAAAAACTGTTTTTT. The chain links TRBV19 to TRBJ1-4; perhaps TRBD1 as D (6 bases). Trimming left V 4 bases short and J 8 bases short, with 11 bases between. This CDR3 is built from 13 residues. The germline CDR1 and CDR2 sequences are LNHDA and SQIVND (reference sequence).

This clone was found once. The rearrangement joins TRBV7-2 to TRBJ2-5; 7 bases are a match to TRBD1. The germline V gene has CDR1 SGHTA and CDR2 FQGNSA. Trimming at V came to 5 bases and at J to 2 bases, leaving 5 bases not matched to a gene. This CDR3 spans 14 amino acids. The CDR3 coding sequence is TGTGCCAGCAGCACCAGACAGGGACAAGAGACCCAGTACTTC. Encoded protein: CASSTRQGQETQYF.

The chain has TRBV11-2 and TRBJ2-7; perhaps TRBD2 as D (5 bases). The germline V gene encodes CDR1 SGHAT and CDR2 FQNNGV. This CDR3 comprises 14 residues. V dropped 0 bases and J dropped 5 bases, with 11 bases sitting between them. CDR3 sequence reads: CASSLEASGNEQYF. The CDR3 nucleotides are TGTGCCAGCAGCTTAGAGGCATCGGGGAACGAGCAGTACTTC.

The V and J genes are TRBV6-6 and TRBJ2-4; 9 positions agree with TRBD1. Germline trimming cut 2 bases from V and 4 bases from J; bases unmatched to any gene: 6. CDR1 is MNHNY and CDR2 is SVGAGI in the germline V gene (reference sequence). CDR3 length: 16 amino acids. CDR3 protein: CASSYTTGTGKNIQYF. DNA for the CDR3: TGTGCCAGCAGTTACACAACCGGGACAGGGAAAAACATTCAGTACTTC.

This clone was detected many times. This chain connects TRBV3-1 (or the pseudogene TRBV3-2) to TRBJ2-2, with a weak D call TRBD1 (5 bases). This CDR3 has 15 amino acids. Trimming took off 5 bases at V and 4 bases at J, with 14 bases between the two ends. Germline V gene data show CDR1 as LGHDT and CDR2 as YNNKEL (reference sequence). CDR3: CASSVRQIITGELFF. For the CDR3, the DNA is TGTGCCAGCAGCGTACGACAGATCATCACCGGGGAGCTGTTTTTT.

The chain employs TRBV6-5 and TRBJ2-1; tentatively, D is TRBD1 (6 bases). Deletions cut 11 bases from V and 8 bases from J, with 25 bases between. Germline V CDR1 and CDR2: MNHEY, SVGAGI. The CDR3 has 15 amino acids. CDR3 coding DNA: TGTGCCGTACTAAGCCCCGGGACATCATACGATGAGCAGTTCTTC. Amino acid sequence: CAVLSPGTSYDEQFF.

The CDR3 nucleotides are TGCGCCAGCAGCCCTTCTCTAGCGGGAGCCCGGGAGACCCAGTACTTC. This encodes CASSPSLAGARETQYF. The rearrangement links TRBV4-1 to TRBJ2-5; TRBD2 agrees at 10 bases. Unmatched junction bases numbered 10, after V lost 4 bases and J lost 5 bases. The CDR3 has 16 amino acids. Germline assignment: CDR1 MGHRA and CDR2 YSYEKL.

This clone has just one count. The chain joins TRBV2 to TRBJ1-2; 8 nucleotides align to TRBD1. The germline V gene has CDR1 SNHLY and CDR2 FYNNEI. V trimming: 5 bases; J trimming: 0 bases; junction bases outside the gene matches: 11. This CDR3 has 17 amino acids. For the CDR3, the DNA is TGTGCCAGCAGTTTACCGGGACAGGCGTCTACTAACTATGGCTACACCTTC. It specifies CASSLPGQASTNYGYTF.